One sample yielded the 3 T cell receptor beta chains listed below, sequenced in a study of post-analysis software for immune sequencing data. Regarding the study as a whole: In patients, TRBV5-6, TRBV5-1 and TRBV20-1 belonged to roughly 5 TRBV segments found more frequently than in controls.

Tagging with unique molecular identifiers was a feature of the TCR beta cDNA libraries. TCRdb redid the calling of the PCR reads with MiXCR, one entry per CDR3 protein. Among around 400,000 distinct CDR3 sequences listed, 30% to 40% were seen once. Antigen specificity for these receptors is unknown. Specimen: blood. All receptors derive from a girl aged 2 to 9 with multiple sclerosis.

This clonotype was seen only a few times. The rearrangement joins TRBV6-2 or TRBV6-3 to TRBJ2-7; D is perhaps TRBD1 (6 bases). V dropped 7 bases and J dropped 8 bases, with 18 bases sitting between them. This CDR3 region has 13 residues. The V gene's germline CDR1 is MNHEY and CDR2 SVGEGT. CDR3: CASTDRPDYKQYF. CDR3 DNA sequence: TGTGCCAGCACCGACAGGCCCGACTATAAGCAGTACTTC.

Remarks on this clonotype: At one of its ends the junction is not consistent with the germline gene, which may arise from a read error. J is TRBJ1-1 and V is TRBV12-3 or TRBV12-4; D gene ambiguous. CDR3 length: 11 residues. The CDR3 region is CVSRLNTEAFF. DNA of the CDR3: TGTGTCAGCAGACTGAACACTGAAGCTTTCTTT.

This clonotype was recorded a few times. V is TRBV20-1 and J is TRBJ1-2; tentatively, D is TRBD1 (5 bases). With 5 bases removed from V and 6 bases from J, the gap between germline ends came to 13 bases. The V gene's germline CDR1 is DFQATT and CDR2 SNEGSKA (reference sequence). The CDR3 has 12 amino acids. CDR3 loop: CSAPRGRNGYTF. The DNA for the CDR3 is TGCAGTGCTCCTAGGGGTAGAAATGGCTACACCTTC.